This T cell receptor (beta chain) was sequenced in a study of blood T cells in healthy people across ages. As for the study in general: The template switching approach captured approximately one barcoded beta molecule for every two T cells.

The use of a sample-barcoded 5' primer and a J-beta primer mix characterized a second PCR of roughly 6 to 11 cycles. MiXCR, applied by TCRdb to the 5' RACE reads, yields one record per CDR3 protein. Of some 710,000 distinct CDR3 sequences in the sample, about 47% were seen once. The length of the CDR3 is 15 residues. Germline V gene sequence: CDR1 SGDLS, CDR2 YYNGEE. Trimming took 4 bases from V and 6 from J; bases not matched to a gene: 12. In its sample, this clonotype was seen many times. The sequence came from a man of 80 years or more in good health. What was sequenced was blood. This chain joins TRBV9 and TRBJ2-7; 8 bases are shared with TRBD1. The CDR3 nucleotides read TGTGCCAGCAGCCCGCAAACCGGGACAGGCTCCGAGCAGTACTTC. Its translation is CASSPQTGTGSEQYF.